Only a few counts were recorded for the clone carrying this T cell receptor (beta chain). What it binds is not known. The investigators amplified TCR beta CDR3 regions from RNA transcripts. First-round RT-PCR with HTBI primers amplified the TCR CDR3 region. Each CDR3 protein is one row after TCRdb ran MiXCR on the multiplex PCR reads. The sample carries about 380,000 distinct CDR3 sequences, approximately 18% recorded once. This specimen comes from a study of T cells in Graves' hyperthyroidism and ophthalmopathy. Study summary: At the time of initial diagnosis and before any treatment, peripheral blood was collected. Study-wide points: Expanded thyroid clonotypes (above 0.001) were mostly also found in blood.

The germline V gene encodes CDR1 MNHNS and CDR2 SASEGT. V was clipped by 7 bases and J by 2 bases, with 19 bases between them. The CDR3 totals 16 residues. Patients affected by ophthalmopathy presented a Clinical Activity Score of at least 3, a NOSPECS grade of at least 4, and disease duration below 3 months. Uncontrolled infection, other autoimmune disease, pregnancy or lactation excluded patients. This sequence joins TRBV6-1 and TRBJ2-3, with D possibly TRBD1 on 5 matching bases. This clonotype was sampled from a man between 18 and 29 years old with Graves' ophthalmopathy. The sequenced sample was blood. The DNA for the CDR3 is TGTGCCAGCAACGTCCCCAAAGGGGAAGTCACAGATACGCAGTATTTT. This gives the protein CASNVPKGEVTDTQYF.